A selection of T cell receptor beta chains follows, all from one sample in a study of Ad26.COV2.S vaccination and SARS-CoV-2 variants. Generated by immunoSEQ multiplex PCR, the TCRdb table keeps only in-frame clones and is missing some. The table lists about 400,000 clones, about 91% of them singletons. This sample comprised peripheral blood, obtained in a trial of Ad26.COV2.S vaccine versus placebo. The source is a person aged 18-65 years who received the Ad26.COV2.S COVID-19 vaccine or a placebo. The CDR3 runs from the conserved cysteine through the conserved F or W. A D gene is named only where the DNA matches it firmly. Clone size, where shown, is once, few, many, or a class for clones that have expanded.

v_gene	d_gene	abundance	j_gene	CDR3aa	CDR3nt
TRBV9	-	-	TRBJ2-2	CASSLRTRMGAGELFF	TGTGCCAGCAGCCTAAGAACTAGGATGGGGGCCGGGGAGCTGTTTTTT
TRBV30	-	-	TRBJ1-2	CAWSVRGQDGYTF	TGTGCCTGGAGTGTACGGGGGCAAGATGGCTACACCTTC
TRBV24-1	TRBD1	-	TRBJ2-5	CATSPGTADGTETQYF	TGTGCCACCAGTCCAGGGACAGCCGACGGGACGGAGACCCAGTACTTC
TRBV6-5	-	-	TRBJ1-3	CASSYENRWGNTIYF	TGTGCCAGCAGTTACGAAAACCGGTGGGGAAACACCATATATTTT
TRBV29-1	-	-	TRBJ2-7	CSGMTGSSSYEQYF	TGCAGCGGTATGACGGGATCTAGCTCCTACGAGCAGTACTTC
TRBV20-1	TRBD1	-	TRBJ1-4	CSASMVQGANEKLFF	TGCAGTGCTAGTATGGTACAGGGGGCAAATGAAAAACTGTTTTTT
TRBV7-9	-	-	TRBJ2-5	CASSLGSRETQYF	TGTGCCAGCAGCTTAGGCAGTCGGGAGACCCAGTACTTC
TRBV6-1	TRBD1	-	TRBJ2-5	CASSEGTGIPETQYF	TGTGCCAGCAGTGAAGGGACAGGAATTCCGGAGACCCAGTACTTC
TRBV6-5	TRBD1	-	TRBJ1-2	CASRPGTANYGYTF	TGTGCCAGCAGGCCCGGGACAGCTAACTATGGCTACACCTTC
TRBV2	-	-	TRBJ2-7	CASMELGLDYEQYF	TGTGCCAGCATGGAGTTGGGACTCGACTACGAGCAGTACTTC
TRBV4-3	-	-	TRBJ1-1	CASSQGPGQGAFF	TGCGCCAGCAGCCAAGGGCCGGGCCAGGGGGCTTTCTTT
TRBV9	TRBD2	-	TRBJ2-2	CASSGIGTSGSRAGELFF	TGTGCCAGCAGCGGAATTGGGACTAGCGGGAGTAGGGCCGGGGAGCTGTTTTTT
TRBV4-1	TRBD1	few	TRBJ1-5	CASSQGRTGSQPQHF	TGCGCCAGCAGCCAAGGCCGGACAGGCTCTCAGCCCCAGCATTTT
TRBV10-3	TRBD2	-	TRBJ2-1	CAISEIWLAGGLRLNEQFF	TGTGCCATCAGTGAGATATGGCTAGCGGGAGGCCTAAGGTTGAATGAGCAGTTCTTC
TRBV2	TRBD1	-	TRBJ2-1	CASTGTGVRNEQFF	TGTGCCAGCACCGGGACAGGGGTTCGCAATGAGCAGTTCTTC
TRBV15	-	-	TRBJ2-3	CATSISTGTFRTDTQYF	TGTGCCACCAGCATCTCCACGGGGACTTTTCGCACAGATACGCAGTATTTT
TRBV5-8	TRBD2	-	TRBJ2-7	CASSPLRGRVGEQYF	TGTGCCAGCAGCCCCTTACGCGGGAGGGTTGGCGAGCAGTACTTC
TRBV6-1	-	-	TRBJ2-2	CASSEGWTTGELFF	TGTGCCAGCAGTGAAGGATGGACAACCGGGGAGCTGTTTTTT
TRBV4-1	-	-	TRBJ2-3	CASSLGTQATDTQYF	TGCGCCAGCAGCCTAGGGACTCAAGCTACAGATACGCAGTATTTT
TRBV25-1	-	-	TRBJ2-7	CASSEFVGGGYEQYF	TGTGCCAGCAGTGAATTCGTGGGAGGTGGGTACGAGCAGTACTTC
TRBV10-3	-	once	TRBJ2-7	CAISVNRELINF	TGTGCCATCAGTGTAAACAGGGAACTGATAAACTTC
TRBV6-2/TRBV6-3	-	few	TRBJ1-1	CASSKNTEAFF	TGTGCCAGCAGCAAAAACACTGAAGCTTTCTTT
TRBV6-1	-	-	TRBJ2-5	CASSDSWARRDETQYF	TGTGCCAGCAGTGATAGTTGGGCCCGCAGGGATGAGACCCAGTACTTC
TRBV5-1	TRBD1	-	TRBJ2-7	CASSLVAGGEQYF	TGCGCCAGCAGCTTGGTGGCAGGGGGCGAGCAGTACTTC
TRBV6-5	-	-	TRBJ2-6	CASSSLAAPGANVLTF	TGTGCCAGCAGTTCATTAGCGGCGCCCGGGGCCAACGTCCTGACTTTC
TRBV7-8	-	-	TRBJ1-2	CASSSTTAFYGYTF	TGTGCCAGCAGCTCTACGACCGCTTTCTATGGCTACACCTTC
TRBV28	TRBD2	-	TRBJ2-3	CASSPQTSGRTDTQYF	TGTGCCAGCAGCCCCCAGACTAGCGGGAGGACAGATACGCAGTATTTT
TRBV2	-	-	TRBJ2-3	CASSRGSDTQYF	TGTGCCTCAAGCCGGGGTTCAGATACGCAGTATTTT
TRBV4-3	TRBD1	-	TRBJ2-7	CASSQGPGQGSEQYF	TGCGCCAGCAGCCAAGGGCCGGGACAGGGGAGCGAGCAGTACTTC
TRBV2	TRBD2	few	TRBJ2-7	CASSVAGGGEQYF	TGTGCCAGCAGCGTAGCGGGAGGAGGCGAGCAGTACTTC
TRBV9	-	once	TRBJ2-7	CASSVGGANHYEQYF	TGTGCCAGCAGCGTAGGGGGGGCTAATCACTACGAGCAGTACTTC
TRBV5-1	-	-	TRBJ1-2	CASSPGQAINYGYTF	TGCGCCAGCAGCCCCGGGCAGGCGATTAACTATGGCTACACCTTC
TRBV4-1	TRBD1	-	TRBJ2-7	CASSLDRASYEQYF	TGCGCCAGCAGCCTGGACAGGGCTAGCTACGAGCAGTACTTC
TRBV6-2/TRBV6-3	-	once	TRBJ2-1	CASSTTSYNEQFF	TGTGCCAGCAGTACGACCTCCTACAATGAGCAGTTCTTC
TRBV5-1	-	-	TRBJ1-4	CASSLDARPSSEKLFF	TGCGCCAGCAGCTTGGATGCCAGGCCGTCCAGCGAAAAACTGTTTTTT
TRBV7-9	TRBD1	-	TRBJ1-1	CASRRDRNTEAFF	TGTGCCAGCAGACGGGACAGGAACACTGAAGCTTTCTTT
TRBV5-1	TRBD2	few	TRBJ2-3	CASSLAGGGTDTQYF	TGCGCCAGCAGCTTGGCCGGGGGGGGCACAGATACGCAGTATTTT
TRBV6-5	-	few	TRBJ1-1	CASSYGETEAFF	TGTGCCAGCAGTTACGGGGAGACTGAAGCTTTCTTT
TRBV3-1/TRBV3-2	TRBD2	-	TRBJ2-1	CASSQELAGAGQFF	TGTGCCAGCAGCCAAGAACTAGCGGGAGCGGGTCAGTTCTTC
TRBV5-1	-	-	TRBJ2-2	CASSSDTGGTGELFF	TGCGCCAGCAGCTCGGACACTGGAGGGACCGGGGAGCTGTTTTTT
TRBV27	-	-	TRBJ2-2	CASSTVAGGELFF	TGTGCCAGCAGTACGGTGGCGGGCGGGGAGCTGTTTTTT
TRBV7-9	TRBD2	once	TRBJ2-7	CASSFSGTSGSEQYF	TGTGCCAGCAGCTTTTCCGGGACTAGCGGGAGTGAGCAGTACTTC
TRBV28	-	-	TRBJ1-2	CASTQGRILGGYTF	TGTGCCAGCACGCAGGGGAGGATCCTAGGGGGCTACACCTTC
TRBV5-6	-	-	TRBJ1-5	CASSLGGGHQPQHF	TGTGCCAGCAGCCTCGGGGGGGGCCATCAGCCCCAGCATTTT
TRBV19	-	-	TRBJ2-4	CASSIIRAKNIQYF	TGTGCCAGTAGTATAATCCGAGCCAAAAACATTCAGTACTTC
TRBV5-4	TRBD1	-	TRBJ1-2	CASSLGTGEGYTF	TGTGCCAGCAGCTTGGGGACAGGGGAGGGCTACACCTTC
TRBV28	TRBD2	-	TRBJ2-3	CASSFGSGTSVADTQYF	TGTGCCAGCAGTTTTGGTTCCGGGACTAGCGTTGCAGATACGCAGTATTTT
TRBV5-1	TRBD2	-	TRBJ2-1	CASSLGGLAYEQFF	TGCGCCAGCAGCCTGGGGGGACTAGCCTACGAGCAGTTCTTC
TRBV7-9	-	-	TRBJ2-2	CASSLAGGQGNTGELFF	TGTGCCAGCAGCTTAGCAGGAGGGCAGGGGAACACCGGGGAGCTGTTTTTT
TRBV9	TRBD1	-	TRBJ2-2	CASSGQGVGTGELFF	TGTGCCAGCAGCGGGCAGGGGGTGGGCACCGGGGAGCTGTTTTTT
TRBV14	-	-	TRBJ1-3	CASSQRGRSGNTIYF	TGTGCCAGCAGCCAAAGGGGTCGCTCTGGAAACACCATATATTTT
TRBV5-8	-	-	TRBJ1-1	CASSPLFLRRGVLSEAFF	TGTGCCAGCAGCCCCCTCTTTCTTAGAAGAGGAGTGCTCAGTGAAGCTTTCTTT
TRBV6-6	-	-	TRBJ1-1	CASSQQVNTEAFF	TGTGCCAGCAGTCAACAGGTTAACACTGAAGCTTTCTTT
TRBV6-1	TRBD1	-	TRBJ1-5	CASSESPGGGQPQHF	TGTGCCAGCAGTGAAAGTCCAGGGGGCGGTCAGCCCCAGCATTTT
TRBV19	-	-	TRBJ2-7	CASALGGYPYEQYF	TGTGCCAGCGCCCTCGGGGGATATCCCTACGAGCAGTACTTC
TRBV6-5	TRBD1	-	TRBJ2-1	CASRRQGANEQFF	TGTGCCAGCAGGAGACAGGGGGCGAATGAGCAGTTCTTC
TRBV7-9	-	-	TRBJ2-3	CASSPRGTSTDTQYF	TGTGCCAGCAGCCCCAGGGGAACTAGCACAGATACGCAGTATTTT